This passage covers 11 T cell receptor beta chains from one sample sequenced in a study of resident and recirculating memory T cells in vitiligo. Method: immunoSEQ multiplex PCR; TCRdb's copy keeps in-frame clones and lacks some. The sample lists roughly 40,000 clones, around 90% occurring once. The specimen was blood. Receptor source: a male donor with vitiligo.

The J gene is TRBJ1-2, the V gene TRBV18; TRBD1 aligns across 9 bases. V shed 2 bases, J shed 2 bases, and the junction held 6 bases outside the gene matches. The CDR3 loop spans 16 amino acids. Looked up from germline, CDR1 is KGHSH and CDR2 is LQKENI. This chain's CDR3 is CASSPIGTGRNYGYTF. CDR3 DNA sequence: TGTGCCAGCTCACCAATAGGGACAGGGCGGAACTATGGCTACACCTTC.

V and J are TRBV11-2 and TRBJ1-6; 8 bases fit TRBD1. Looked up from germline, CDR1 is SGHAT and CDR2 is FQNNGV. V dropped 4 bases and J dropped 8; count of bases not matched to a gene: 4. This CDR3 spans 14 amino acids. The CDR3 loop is CASSSTGVDSPLHF. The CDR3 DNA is TGTGCCAGCAGCTCGACAGGGGTGGATTCACCCCTCCACTTT. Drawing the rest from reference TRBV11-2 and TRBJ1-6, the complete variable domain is EAGVAQSPRYKIIEKRQSVAFWCNPISGHATLYWYQQILGQGPKLLIQFQNNGVVDDSQLPKDRFSAERLKGVDSTLKIQPAKLEDSAVYLCASSSTGVDSPLHFGNGTRLTVT.

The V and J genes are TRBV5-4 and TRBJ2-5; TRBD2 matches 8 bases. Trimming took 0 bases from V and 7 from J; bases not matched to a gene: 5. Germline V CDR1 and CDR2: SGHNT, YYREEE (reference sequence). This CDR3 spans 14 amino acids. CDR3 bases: TGTGCCAGCAGCTTGGGGACTAGCTTCGGGACCCAGTACTTC. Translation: CASSLGTSFGTQYF.

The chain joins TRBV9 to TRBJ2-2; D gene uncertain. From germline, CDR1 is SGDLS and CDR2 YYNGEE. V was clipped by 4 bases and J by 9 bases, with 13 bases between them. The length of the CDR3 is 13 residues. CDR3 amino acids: CASSPHYPRELFF. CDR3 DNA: TGTGCCAGCAGCCCCCATTACCCTAGGGAGCTGTTTTTT. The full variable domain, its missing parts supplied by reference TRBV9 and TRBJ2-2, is DSGVTQTPKHLITATGQRVTLRCSPRSGDLSVYWYQQSLDQGLQFLIQYYNGEERAKGNILERFSAQQFPDLHSELNLSSLELGDSALYFCASSPHYPRELFFGEGSRLTVL.

The CDR3 here is CASSLGTSGRETQYF. The CDR3 DNA sequence: TGTGCCAGCAGCTTAGGGACTAGCGGGAGAGAGACCCAGTACTTC. The chain combines TRBV5-6 with TRBJ2-5; 14 bases map to TRBD2. The ends lost 2 bases at V and 4 bases at J; junction bases unmatched: 1. The CDR3 sequence is 15 residues long. Per the germline V gene, CDR1 is SGHDT and CDR2 is YYEEEE.

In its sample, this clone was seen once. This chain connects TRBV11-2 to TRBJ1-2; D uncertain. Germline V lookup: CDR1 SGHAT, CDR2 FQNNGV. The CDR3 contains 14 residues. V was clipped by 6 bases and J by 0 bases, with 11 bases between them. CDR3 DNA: TGTGCCAGCAGGGGCGGGCAGCCTAACTATGGCTACACCTTC. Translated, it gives CASRGGQPNYGYTF.

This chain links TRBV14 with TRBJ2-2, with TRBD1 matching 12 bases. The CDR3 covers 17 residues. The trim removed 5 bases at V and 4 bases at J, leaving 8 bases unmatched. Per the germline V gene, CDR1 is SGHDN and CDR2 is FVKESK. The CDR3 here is CASSARDRGRFTGELFF. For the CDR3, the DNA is TGTGCCAGCAGCGCCCGGGACAGGGGGCGGTTCACCGGGGAGCTGTTTTTT.

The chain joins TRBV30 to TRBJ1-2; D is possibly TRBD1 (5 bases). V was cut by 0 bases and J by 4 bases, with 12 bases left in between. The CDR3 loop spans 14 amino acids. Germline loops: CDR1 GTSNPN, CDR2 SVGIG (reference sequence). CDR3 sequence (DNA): TGTGCCTGGAGTGTACGGACAATCTCCTATGGCTACACCTTC. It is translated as CAWSVRTISYGYTF.

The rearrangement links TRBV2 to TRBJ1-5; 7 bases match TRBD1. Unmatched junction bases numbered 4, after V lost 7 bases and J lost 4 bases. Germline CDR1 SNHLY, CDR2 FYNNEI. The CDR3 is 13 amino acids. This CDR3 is CASKGQSNQPQHF. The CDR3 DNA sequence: TGTGCCAGCAAGGGACAGTCGAATCAGCCCCAGCATTTT.

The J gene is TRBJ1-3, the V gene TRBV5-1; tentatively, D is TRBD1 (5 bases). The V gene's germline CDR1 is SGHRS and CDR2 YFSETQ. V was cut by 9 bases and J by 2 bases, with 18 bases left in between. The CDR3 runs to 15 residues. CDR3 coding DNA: TGCGCCACCAAGATAGGGGAAGGGACTGGAAACACCATATATTTT. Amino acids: CATKIGEGTGNTIYF.

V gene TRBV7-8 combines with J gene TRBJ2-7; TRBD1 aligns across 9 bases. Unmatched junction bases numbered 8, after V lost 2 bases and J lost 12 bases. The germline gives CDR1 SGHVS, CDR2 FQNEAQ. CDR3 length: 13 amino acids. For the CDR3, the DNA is TGTGCCAGCAGCTTAAGGAGCGTGACAGGGGGGTACTTC. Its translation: CASSLRSVTGGYF.